The present T cell receptor (beta chain) was sequenced within a study of T cell repertoires in cytomegalovirus infection. Across the study: The authors used CMV epitopes that were HLA-C-restricted (recently identified) and HLA-B-restricted (well studied). Public TCR beta signatures were indicative of both CMV infection and a matching HLA type.

Study conclusions and caveats: Carriers of CMV and the relevant HLA type were discriminated by public TCR beta frequency. CMV-specific TCR beta clonotypes restricted by HLA-C were the ones dominating the ex vivo response.

Using its own MiXCR run on the reads, TCRdb lists one record per CDR3 protein. The table includes approximately 1,000,000 distinct CDR3 sequences, about a third detected once. This clonotype occurred many times. Its matching antigen is unknown. In germline, CDR1 is MNHEY, CDR2 SVGEGT. The CDR3 covers 18 residues. V shed 2 bases and J 6 bases; nucleotides not matched to a gene: 15. The chain links TRBV6-2 or TRBV6-3 to TRBJ2-2; 7 nucleotides align to TRBD1. This clonotype originated in a human donor in good health (CMV status not recorded). Some clones in this sample may be carry-over from other donors' samples. Here the sequenced sample was cultured CD8+ T cells from PBMCs, taken from culture after CMV antigen stimulation. DNA for the CDR3: TGTGCCAGCAGTTACGGGTTCGGGACAGCTAATTCCCCCGGGGAGCTGTTTTTT. Its translation is CASSYGFGTANSPGELFF.